This T cell receptor (beta chain) derives from a study of blood T cell repertoires in COVID-19. The method was immunoSEQ multiplex PCR; TCRdb's version includes in-frame clones alone and lacks a portion of them. The table lists about 96,000 clones, about 81% of them singletons. This CDR3 comprises 14 residues. Germline V gene sequence: CDR1 SNHLY, CDR2 FYNNEI. Trimming took off 4 bases at V and 6 bases at J, with 13 bases between the two ends. The sequencing input was peripheral blood. J is TRBJ1-5 and V is TRBV2; D is uncertain. The clonotype originates from a woman aged 60 to 75 with acute or convalescent COVID-19. Written as DNA, the CDR3 is TGTGCCAGCAGTGCAGTGGGCCGGCTTCAGCCCCAGCATTTT. As protein: CASSAVGRLQPQHF.